One and the same sample provided the 10 T cell receptor beta chains below, sequenced in a study of T cells after yellow fever vaccination. TCRdb processed the 5' RACE reads anew with MiXCR; each CDR3 protein has one entry. Here the sample spans hundreds of thousands of distinct CDR3 sequences, roughly 4% being singletons. Material: PBMCs, obtained on the day of the yellow fever booster vaccination. The receptors were sampled from a man aged 18 to 29 who received the YFV17D yellow fever vaccine.

This clonotype has ten or more counts. The V and J genes are TRBV7-2 and TRBJ2-3; D possibly matches TRBD1 or TRBD2 (6 bases each). CDR3 length: 14 amino acids. The V end was cut by 8 bases, the J end by 2 bases, with 14 bases between. In germline, CDR1 is SGHTA, CDR2 FQGNSA. Written as DNA, the CDR3 is TGTGCCAGCCAAAGGGGGGCCCACACAGATACGCAGTATTTT. Its translation is CASQRGAHTDTQYF. The full variable domain, completed using reference TRBV7-2 and TRBJ2-3, is GAGVSQSPSNKVTEKGKDVELRCDPISGHTALYWYRQSLGQGLEFLIYFQGNSAPDKSGLPSDRFSAERTGGSVSTLTIQRTQQEDSAVYLCASQRGAHTDTQYFGPGTRLTVL.

The table lists this clonotype with a few counts. The genes are TRBV29-1 and TRBJ2-5; 10 bases line up with TRBD1. The CDR3 spans 13 residues. Germline V gene lookup returns CDR1 SQVTM and CDR2 ANQGSEA. V lost 5 bases, J lost 6 bases, and 6 bases stayed unmatched. The CDR3 spells CSVTPGQGKTQYF. The CDR3 region has the DNA TGCAGCGTTACGCCGGGACAGGGGAAGACCCAGTACTTC. Full variable domain (remainder filled in from reference TRBV29-1 and TRBJ2-5): SAVISQKPSRDICQRGTSLTIQCQVDSQVTMMFWYRQQPGQSLTLIATANQGSEATYESGFVIDKFPISRPNLTFSTLTVSNMSPEDSSIYLCSVTPGQGKTQYFGPGTRLLVL.

This rearrangement joins TRBV12-3 or TRBV12-4 to TRBJ2-3, with 7 nucleotides matching TRBD2. The CDR3 consists of 15 residues. Trimming cost V 3 bases and J 2 bases; bases outside gene matches: 5. CDR3 bases: TGTGCCAGCAGTTTCTGGACTAGAGCCACAGATACGCAGTATTTT. This codes for CASSFWTRATDTQYF.

The chain combines TRBV5-1 with TRBJ1-4; 12 bases match TRBD1. The germline CDR1 and CDR2 sequences are SGHRS and YFSETQ. The CDR3 is 16 amino acids. J lost 3 bases, V lost 4 bases, and 4 bases had no gene match. CDR3 residues: CASSPGQGAANEKLFF. The CDR3 DNA reads TGCGCCAGCAGCCCGGGACAGGGGGCTGCTAATGAAAAACTGTTTTTT.

This clonotype was detected only a few times. The rearrangement joins TRBV9 to TRBJ2-2, with 7 bases lining up with TRBD2. This CDR3 has 15 residues. After removal of 0 bases from V and 3 bases from J, the junction contained 2 bases not matched to a gene. Germline V lookup: CDR1 SGDLS, CDR2 YYNGEE. CDR3 sequence: CASSVGSGDTGELFF. The CDR3 DNA follows: TGTGCCAGCAGCGTAGGAAGCGGGGACACCGGGGAGCTGTTTTTT.

This clonotype was seen many times. The chain employs TRBV9 and TRBJ2-1, with TRBD1 matching over 7 bases. The CDR3 is 15 residues long. The germline V gene has CDR1 SGDLS and CDR2 YYNGEE. V shed 0 bases and J 3 bases; nucleotides not matched to a gene: 3. The CDR3 nucleotides read TGTGCCAGCAGCGTAGCTGGGGACAGCTACAATGAGCAGTTCTTC. It specifies CASSVAGDSYNEQFF.

This clonotype was counted many times. The genes are TRBV5-1 and TRBJ1-1; 10 bases align to TRBD1. Germline assignment: CDR1 SGHRS and CDR2 YFSETQ. V lost 5 bases, J lost 1 base, and 8 bases stayed unmatched. The CDR3 is 16 amino acids. The DNA of the CDR3 is TGCGCCAGCAGGCCCGGGACAGGGGAGGGGAACACTGAAGCTTTCTTT. Encoded protein: CASRPGTGEGNTEAFF. The variable domain in full, with the rest retrieved from reference TRBV5-1 and TRBJ1-1, is KAGVTQTPRYLIKTRGQQVTLSCSPISGHRSVSWYQQTPGQGLQFLFEYFSETQRNKGNFPGRFSGRQFSNSRSEMNVSTLELGDSALYLCASRPGTGEGNTEAFFGQGTRLTVV.

This clonotype occurred many times. The V gene is TRBV7-9, the J gene TRBJ2-1; TRBD1 might be the D (6 bases). CDR3 size: 12 residues. From germline, CDR1 is SEHNR and CDR2 FQNEAQ (reference sequence). The V gene lost 3 bases and the J gene lost 8 bases, with 8 bases spanning the gap. CDR3 nucleotide sequence: TGTGCCAGCAGCTTTGAGGGGGATGAGCAGTTCTTC. Protein: CASSFEGDEQFF.

This clonotype was counted between two and nine times. The chain joins TRBV11-2 to TRBJ2-6; D gene ambiguous. Trimming cost V 0 bases and J 0 bases, with 6 bases left between them. CDR1 is SGHAT, CDR2 FQNNGV, per germline. This CDR3 spans 16 amino acids. The CDR3 loop reads CASSLDPFSGANVLTF. CDR3 sequence (DNA): TGTGCCAGCAGCTTAGATCCTTTCTCTGGGGCCAACGTCCTGACTTTC.

V and J are TRBV6-5 and TRBJ2-7; D ambiguous. In germline, CDR1 is MNHEY, CDR2 SVGAGI. The CDR3 has 11 residues. V was trimmed by 6 bases and J by 7 bases, leaving 10 bases between them. The CDR3 here is CASRLDLEQYF. The CDR3 nucleotides are TGTGCCAGCAGACTGGACCTAGAGCAGTACTTC.